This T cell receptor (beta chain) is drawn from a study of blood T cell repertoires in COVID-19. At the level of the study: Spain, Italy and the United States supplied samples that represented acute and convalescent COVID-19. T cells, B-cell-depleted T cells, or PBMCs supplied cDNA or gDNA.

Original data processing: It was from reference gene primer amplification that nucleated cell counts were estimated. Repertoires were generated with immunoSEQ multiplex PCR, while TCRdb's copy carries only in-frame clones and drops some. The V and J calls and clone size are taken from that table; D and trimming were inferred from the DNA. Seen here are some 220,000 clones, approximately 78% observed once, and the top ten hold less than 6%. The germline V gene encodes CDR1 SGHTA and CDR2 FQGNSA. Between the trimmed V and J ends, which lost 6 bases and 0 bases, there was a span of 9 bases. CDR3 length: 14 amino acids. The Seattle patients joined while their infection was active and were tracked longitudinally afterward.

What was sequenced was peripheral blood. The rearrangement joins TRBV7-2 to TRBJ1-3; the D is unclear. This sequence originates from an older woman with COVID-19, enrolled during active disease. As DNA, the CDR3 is TGTGCCAGCAGGCCTACAGTCTCTGGAAACACCATATATTTT. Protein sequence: CASRPTVSGNTIYF.